Each of the 8 T cell receptor beta chains below was sequenced from the same sample in a study of T cells in women clearing cervical HPV infection. Measured with immunoSEQ multiplex PCR; TCRdb has only the in-frame clones, and not every one. The listing contains roughly 25,000 clones. Sequencing was carried out using blood buffy coat. The source of these receptors is a woman aged 18 to 69 with a cervical HPV16 infection that either progressed to CIN3+ or cleared (not recorded which).

In the case of this clone: Sequencing ends 3 residues short of the CDR3 end; the germline J gene provides the rest. V and J are TRBV7-2 and TRBJ2-3; tentative D call: TRBD1 (6 bases). This CDR3 is 15 amino acids long. Germline CDR1 and CDR2: SGHTA and FQGNSA. V was trimmed by 5 bases and J by 6 bases, leaving 18 bases between them. The CDR3 bases that were read are TGTGCCAGCAGCCCCGATCGGGTGAGGGGGGATACG. It encodes CASSPDRVRGDT. The full CDR3 reads CASSPDRVRGDTQYF. Full variable domain (remainder filled in from reference TRBV7-2 and TRBJ2-3): GAGVSQSPSNKVTEKGKDVELRCDPISGHTALYWYRQSLGQGLEFLIYFQGNSAPDKSGLPSDRFSAERTGGSVSTLTIQRTQQEDSAVYLCASSPDRVRGDTQYFGPGTRLTVL.

About this clone itself: The observed sequence ends 3 residues before the CDR3 terminus, with the missing tail filled in from the germline J gene. The V gene is TRBV11-2, the J gene TRBJ2-7, with D perhaps matching TRBD1 (6 bases). The CDR3 covers 15 residues. Trimming removed 1 base at V and 5 bases at J, with 15 bases between. CDR1 and CDR2 from the germline V gene are SGHAT and FQNNGV. The sequenced part of the CDR3 DNA is TGTGCCAGCAGCTTAGGAGCTGGCAACAGGGACGAG. The encoded protein is CASSLGAGNRDE. The CDR3 reads in full as CASSLGAGNRDEQYF.

Notes on this clone: The read ends 3 residues before the CDR3 terminus; that terminus is restored from the germline J gene. V usage is TRBV2 and J usage is TRBJ2-3; no reliable D call. CDR1 SNHLY and CDR2 FYNNEI come from the germline V gene. This CDR3 contains 15 residues. Trimming pared 6 bases from V and 1 base from J, leaving 14 bases between. CDR3 DNA (partial): TGTGCCAGCAGCTTCACAGCCGTCGGCACAGATACG. It encodes CASSFTAVGTDT. The CDR3 as a whole reads CASSFTAVGTDTQYF.

Concerning this clone: Read data end 3 residues before the CDR3 end; the end is taken from the germline J gene. The chain carries TRBV7-9 and TRBJ1-2, with D possibly TRBD1 on 5 matching bases. Germline assignment: CDR1 SEHNR and CDR2 FQNEAQ (reference sequence). CDR3 length equals 14 residues. CDR3 residues: CASTTQAGTYDYTF. CDR3 bases read: TGTGCCAGCACCACTCAAGCGGGGACTTACGAC.

Notes on this clone: With the read ending 3 residues before the CDR3 end, the germline J gene is used to fill in that end. The gene calls are TRBV2 and TRBJ2-1; 9 bases match TRBD2. With V trimmed by 7 bases and J by 8 bases, 9 bases remained unmatched. The CDR3 spans 14 residues. Germline assignment: CDR1 SNHLY and CDR2 FYNNEI. This chain's CDR3 is CASKVPSGIDEQFF. The covered CDR3 bases are TGTGCCAGCAAGGTACCTAGCGGGATCGATGAG.

Comments on this clone: The sequence runs out 3 residues before the end of the CDR3; the remainder is reconstructed from the germline J gene. V and J are TRBV2 and TRBJ1-1; TRBD1 is a possible D gene (5 bases). CDR1 SNHLY and CDR2 FYNNEI come from the germline V gene. V was trimmed by 4 bases and J by 0 bases, leaving 9 bases between them. CDR3 length equals 14 residues. The CDR3 loop is CASSGGALNTEAFF. CDR3 DNA (partial): TGTGCCAGCAGTGGTGGGGCCCTGAACACTGAA.

Partial CDR3 DNA: TGTGCCAGCATGCGACAGGTGAACACTGAA. This sequence encodes CASMRQVNTE. The CDR3 in its entirety is CASMRQVNTEAFF. The J gene is TRBJ1-1, the V gene TRBV2, with D possibly TRBD1 on 6 matching bases. With the read ending 3 residues before the CDR3 end, the germline J gene is used to fill in that end. The ends were cut back, 7 bases at V and 0 bases at J, with 9 bases in the middle. CDR1 SNHLY and CDR2 FYNNEI come from the germline V gene. This CDR3 region has 13 residues.

About this clone itself: Germline is not matched at one junction end, which may reflect a read error. Coverage ceases 3 residues before the CDR3 finishes, and the germline J gene fills in the end. The V and J genes are TRBV13 and TRBJ2-3; D might be TRBD2 (6 bases). Germline assignment: CDR1 PRHDT and CDR2 FYEKMQ (reference sequence). This CDR3 comprises 14 residues. The DNA read from the CDR3 is TGTGCCAGCAGCTTATTTGGGACTTCAGAGACG. This sequence encodes CASSLFGTSET. The CDR3 as a whole reads CASSLFGTSETQYF.